This T cell receptor (beta chain) is from a study of T cell responses to AZD1222 COVID-19 vaccine. Overall study results and limits: Baseline seropositives among AZD1222 recipients totaled only 5 to 7. In a largely white British group with more females than males, clonal diversity was possibly underestimated.

V was cut by 11 bases and J by 8 bases, with 25 bases left in between. CDR1 is PRHDT and CDR2 is FYEKMQ in the germline V gene (reference sequence). The CDR3 is 15 residues long. On this clone: Its antigen remains unknown.

Method: immunoSEQ multiplex PCR; TCRdb's copy keeps in-frame clones and lacks some. The sample shows 130,000 to 150,000 clones, 86% of them seen only once. The study pooled second doses at about 4 or about 12 weeks. This clonotype was sampled from an adult who received the AZD1222 COVID-19 vaccine. The material sequenced was peripheral blood, taken 28 days after the second AZD1222 dose. This chain connects TRBV13 to TRBJ2-1, with D tentatively TRBD2 (6 bases). The CDR3 coding sequence is TGTGCCGGGGGTGCTGGGCCAGAGACTAGGGATGAGCAGTTCTTC. Amino acid sequence: CAGGAGPETRDEQFF.